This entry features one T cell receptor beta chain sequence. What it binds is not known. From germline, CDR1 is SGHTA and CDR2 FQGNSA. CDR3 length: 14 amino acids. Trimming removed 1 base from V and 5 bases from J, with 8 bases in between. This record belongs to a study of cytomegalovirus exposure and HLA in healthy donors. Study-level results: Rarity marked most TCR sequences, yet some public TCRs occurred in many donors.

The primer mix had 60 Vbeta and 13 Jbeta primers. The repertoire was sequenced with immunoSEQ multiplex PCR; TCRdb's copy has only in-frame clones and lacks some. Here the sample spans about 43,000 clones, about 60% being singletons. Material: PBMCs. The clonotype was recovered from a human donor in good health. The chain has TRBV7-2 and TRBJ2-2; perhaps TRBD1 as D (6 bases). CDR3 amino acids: CASSLGGLTGELFF. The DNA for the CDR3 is TGTGCCAGCAGCTTAGGGGGGCTAACCGGGGAGCTGTTTTTT.